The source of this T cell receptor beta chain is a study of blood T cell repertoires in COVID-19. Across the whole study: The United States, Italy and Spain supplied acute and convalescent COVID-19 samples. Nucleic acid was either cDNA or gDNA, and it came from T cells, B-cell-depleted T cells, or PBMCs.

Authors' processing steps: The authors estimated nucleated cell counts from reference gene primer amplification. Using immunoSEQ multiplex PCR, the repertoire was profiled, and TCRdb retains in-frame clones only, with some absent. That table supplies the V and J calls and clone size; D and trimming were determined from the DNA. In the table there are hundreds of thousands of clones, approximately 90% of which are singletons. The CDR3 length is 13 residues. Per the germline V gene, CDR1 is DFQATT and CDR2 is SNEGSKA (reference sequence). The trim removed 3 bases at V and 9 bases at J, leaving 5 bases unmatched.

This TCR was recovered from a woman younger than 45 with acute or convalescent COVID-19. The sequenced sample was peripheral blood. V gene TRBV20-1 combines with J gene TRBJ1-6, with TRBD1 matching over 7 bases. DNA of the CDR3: TGCAGTGCTAGTAGACAGGGAGGTTCACCCCTCCACTTT. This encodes CSASRQGGSPLHF.